These T cell receptor beta chains were read from a single sample in a study of cytotoxic CD8 clonotypes in ibrutinib-treated CLL. Clones were read by immunoSEQ multiplex PCR, and TCRdb kept only the in-frame ones, dropping some. This table holds approximately 300,000 clones, around four fifths found once. Sequencing was performed on PBMCs, taken before ibrutinib treatment. Source of these receptors: a human donor with chronic lymphocytic leukemia. The CDR3 runs from the conserved cysteine through the conserved F or W. The D gene is left open where the match is weak. Rows may omit the clone size; those that give it use once, few, many or a size class.

TGCGCCAGCAGCGGGACAGCCTCTAGCACAGATACGCAGTATTTT	CASSGTASSTDTQYF	NA	TRBD1	TRBJ2-3	TRBV5-1
TGTGCCAGCAGTTCTGCAGCGGGAGACCTCTACAATGAGCAGTTCTTC	CASSSAAGDLYNEQFF	NA	TRBD2	TRBJ2-1	TRBV28
TGCGCCAGCAGCCCCATAGCGGGAGGGGGACCCTACGAGCAGTACTTC	CASSPIAGGGPYEQYF	NA	TRBD2	TRBJ2-7	TRBV10-1
TGTGCCAGTAGTATTGGGCACGCTGGGATCTCTGAAGCTTTCTTT	CASSIGHAGISEAFF	NA	NA	TRBJ1-1	TRBV19
TGTGCCAGCAGCCACCAAAAGACAGGACGGATCTCTGGGGCCAACGTCCTGACTTTC	CASSHQKTGRISGANVLTF	NA	NA	TRBJ2-6	TRBV5-4
TGTGCCAGCAGTTTATCGGTCGGGATTTACGAGCAGTACTTC	CASSLSVGIYEQYF	few	NA	TRBJ2-7	TRBV27
TGTGCCAGCAGTGACACAGGTTACACTGAAGCTTTCTTT	CASSDTGYTEAFF	NA	NA	TRBJ1-1	TRBV2
TGTGCCAGCAGCTTACTAGCGGGCTCCTACAATGAGCAGTTCTTC	CASSLLAGSYNEQFF	NA	TRBD2	TRBJ2-1	TRBV7-2
TGCAGCGTTGATCAGGGTACAGGGCAGTACTTC	CSVDQGTGQYF	NA	NA	TRBJ2-7	TRBV29-1
TGTGCCAGCAGTTACTCGGGACTGGCTCCCTACGAGCAGTACTTC	CASSYSGLAPYEQYF	many	NA	TRBJ2-7	TRBV28
TGTGCCAGTAGTATTAACGGGCTAGCCCCTACTGATACGCAGTATTTT	CASSINGLAPTDTQYF	NA	NA	TRBJ2-3	TRBV19
TGTGCCTGGAGAGATATTACTGGTGAAGCTTTCTTT	CAWRDITGEAFF	once	NA	TRBJ1-1	TRBV30
TGTGCCAGCAGCACGCAGGGGGCCGTCTATGGCTACACCTTC	CASSTQGAVYGYTF	NA	TRBD1	TRBJ1-2	TRBV9
TGTGCCAGCAGCTTGGCTGATAGCGGGAGCTTGTCGGTTGAGCAGTTCTTC	CASSLADSGSLSVEQFF	NA	TRBD2	TRBJ2-1	TRBV5-4
TGTGCCAGCAGTGAACTAGCGGGAGTGGGGGAGCAGTACTTC	CASSELAGVGEQYF	NA	TRBD2	TRBJ2-7	TRBV6-5
TGTGCCAGCATTACACCCGAGGGAGACTACGAGCAGTACTTC	CASITPEGDYEQYF	NA	NA	TRBJ2-7	TRBV2
TGTGCCAGCAGTTACCAGTTCGCGAGGAGCTATGGCTACACCTTC	CASSYQFARSYGYTF	few	NA	TRBJ1-2	TRBV6-5
TGCGCCAGCAGCCAAGCGCCGGCCCGAGTCCTTAATGAAAAACTGTTTTTT	CASSQAPARVLNEKLFF	few	NA	TRBJ1-4	TRBV4-3
TGTGCTAGTGGCTGGGGCTTCAATCAGCCCCAGCATTTT	CASGWGFNQPQHF	NA	NA	TRBJ1-5	TRBV12-5
TGTGCCATCAGTGACCTCGTAGGGTCAGGGGCCAACGTCCTGACTTTC	CAISDLVGSGANVLTF	NA	NA	TRBJ2-6	TRBV10-3
TGTGCCAGCAGCTTAACGGGACTAGCGGGTATGAATACGCAGTATTTT	CASSLTGLAGMNTQYF	NA	TRBD2	TRBJ2-3	TRBV7-9
TGTGCCAGCAGTCGGACTAGCGGGAGCTCCTACAATGAGCAGTTCTTC	CASSRTSGSSYNEQFF	NA	TRBD2	TRBJ2-1	TRBV5-4
TGCGCCAGCAGTGCGACAGGGTACGAGCAGTACTTC	CASSATGYEQYF	NA	TRBD1	TRBJ2-7	TRBV10-2
TGTGCCAGCAGCTCTGGACGGAGCATGAACACTGAAGCTTTCTTT	CASSSGRSMNTEAFF	NA	NA	TRBJ1-1	TRBV7-9
TGTGCCAGCAGCCTTGGAGGTAACACTGAAGCTTTCTTT	CASSLGGNTEAFF	NA	NA	TRBJ1-1	TRBV5-6
TGTGCCAGCAGTAAGCTAGCGGGAGGGACAGATACGCAGTATTTT	CASSKLAGGTDTQYF	NA	TRBD2	TRBJ2-3	TRBV27
TGCGCCAGTAAAGAACCACCAGACAGGGCCCACACCCTCTATGGCTACACCTTC	CASKEPPDRAHTLYGYTF	NA	TRBD1	TRBJ1-2	TRBV5-1
TGTGCCAGCAGCCCCCTACGGACTGGATATGGCTACACCTTC	CASSPLRTGYGYTF	few	NA	TRBJ1-2	TRBV7-8
TGTGCCAGCAGTCCCCTCTACGGCGGGGAGCTGTTTTTT	CASSPLYGGELFF	NA	NA	TRBJ2-2	TRBV6-5
TGTGCCAGTAGTATAAGGAACTTTAATGAAAAACTGTTTTTT	CASSIRNFNEKLFF	NA	NA	TRBJ1-4	TRBV19
TGTGCCAGCAGTTACGGGCAGTCCGAGCAGTACTTC	CASSYGQSEQYF	NA	NA	TRBJ2-7	TRBV6-6
TGTGCCAGCAGCTTAGGGCTCCCAGGGACGGGAAACACCATATATTTT	CASSLGLPGTGNTIYF	once	NA	TRBJ1-3	TRBV7-6
TGTGCCAGCAGTCCGAATACAGGGGGCAAGCAGTACTTC	CASSPNTGGKQYF	NA	TRBD1	TRBJ2-7	TRBV28
TGTGCCTGGAGTGTAGGGCTGAACACCGGGGAGCTGTTTTTT	CAWSVGLNTGELFF	NA	NA	TRBJ2-2	TRBV30
TGTGCCAGCAGCGTAGGGGGACAGGGTATCTACGAGCAGTACTTC	CASSVGGQGIYEQYF	NA	TRBD1	TRBJ2-7	TRBV9
TGTGCCAGCCTAAGACTAGGGGGATTCTACGAGCAGTACTTC	CASLRLGGFYEQYF	NA	NA	TRBJ2-7	TRBV28
TGTGCCAGCTCACCGGGTGTGGGGACAGGGAGGGAGCCCCAGCATTTT	CASSPGVGTGREPQHF	NA	TRBD1	TRBJ1-5	TRBV18
TGTGCCAGCAGTACGGACAGGGGGCCTGGAAACACCATATATTTT	CASSTDRGPGNTIYF	NA	TRBD1	TRBJ1-3	TRBV6-6
TGCGCCAGCAGCTCCTCGGGACACATTAACACCGGGGAGCTGTTTTTT	CASSSSGHINTGELFF	NA	NA	TRBJ2-2	TRBV4-1
TGTGCCAGCAGAAATAAAATCCTAGCGACAACCTACAATGAGCAGTTCTTC	CASRNKILATTYNEQFF	NA	NA	TRBJ2-1	TRBV5-6
TGTGCCAGCAGCTTAGCGGGGGGCGGGAATGAGCAGTTCTTC	CASSLAGGGNEQFF	once	NA	TRBJ2-1	TRBV7-2
TGCAGCGTTGAAACAGCAGGAAACACCATATATTTT	CSVETAGNTIYF	many	NA	TRBJ1-3	TRBV29-1
TGTGCCAGCAGTGCCGGGCAGGGATTTACTGAAGCTTTCTTT	CASSAGQGFTEAFF	NA	NA	TRBJ1-1	TRBV2
TGTGCCATCAGTGGTTCGGCAGCCCCTACGAATAACTATGGCTACACCTTC	CAISGSAAPTNNYGYTF	few	NA	TRBJ1-2	TRBV10-3
TGTGCCAGCAGCTTAGTTCGGGGTCGGTGGTCGGGGATGAACACTGAAGCTTTCTTT	CASSLVRGRWSGMNTEAFF	NA	NA	TRBJ1-1	TRBV7-6
TGTGCCAGCAGTTTAGGTGACAGGAACACCGGGGAGCTGTTTTTT	CASSLGDRNTGELFF	NA	NA	TRBJ2-2	TRBV27
TGTGCCAGCAGTTTACCGCAGGGGACCCAGTACTTC	CASSLPQGTQYF	NA	NA	TRBJ2-5	TRBV27
TGCAGCGTCGAGACCCCACTACAAGAGACCCAGTACTTC	CSVETPLQETQYF	few	NA	TRBJ2-5	TRBV29-1
TGTGCCAGCTCACAAAATGGGCAGGGCTCTGGAAACACCATATATTTT	CASSQNGQGSGNTIYF	few	NA	TRBJ1-3	TRBV18
TGTGCCAGCAGTTTCACAGGGCTTTACTACGAGCAGTACTTC	CASSFTGLYYEQYF	NA	NA	TRBJ2-7	TRBV7-9
TGTGCCAGCAGCGTAAAGGACAGGGGGGTCGAAAAACTGTTTTTT	CASSVKDRGVEKLFF	few	TRBD1	TRBJ1-4	TRBV9
TGTGCCAGCAGTAAGGGGGGGCTTGGGCAGTACTTC	CASSKGGLGQYF	NA	NA	TRBJ2-7	TRBV27
TGTGCCAGCAGCCCCGGGGGAAGGGGCTGGGAGCAGTACTTC	CASSPGGRGWEQYF	once	NA	TRBJ2-7	TRBV9
TGCGCCAGCAGCCGGGCAGGGGTGGGGGAGCAGTACTTC	CASSRAGVGEQYF	NA	NA	TRBJ2-7	TRBV4-1
TGTGCCACCAAATTGGCAGCCAGTCCGTACAATGAGCAGTTCTTC	CATKLAASPYNEQFF	NA	NA	TRBJ2-1	TRBV6-5
TGTGCCAGCAGTGGTGGAGACTACACAGATACGCAGTATTTT	CASSGGDYTDTQYF	NA	NA	TRBJ2-3	TRBV2
TGTGCCAGCAGCCCGACAGGGGGCACTGGGGCCAACGTCCTGACTTTC	CASSPTGGTGANVLTF	many	TRBD1	TRBJ2-6	TRBV14